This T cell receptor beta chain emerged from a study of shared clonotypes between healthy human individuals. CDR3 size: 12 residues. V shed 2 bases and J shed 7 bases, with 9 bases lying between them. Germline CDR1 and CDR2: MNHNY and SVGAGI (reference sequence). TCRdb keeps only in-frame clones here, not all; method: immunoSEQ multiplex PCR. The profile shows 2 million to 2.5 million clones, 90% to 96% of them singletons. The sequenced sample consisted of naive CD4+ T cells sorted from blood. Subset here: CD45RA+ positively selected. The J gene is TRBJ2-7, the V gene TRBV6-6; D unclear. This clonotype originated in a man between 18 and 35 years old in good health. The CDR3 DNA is TGTGCCAGCAGTTACCCTTACCGGGAGCAGTACTTC. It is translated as CASSYPYREQYF.